Below are 9 T cell receptor beta chains sequenced from a single sample in a study of Ad26.COV2.S vaccination and SARS-CoV-2 variants. The table came from immunoSEQ multiplex PCR; TCRdb's copy has only in-frame clones and leaves some out. The sample lists 330,000 or so clones; almost 90% were seen once. The treatment denotes: about 20 received Ad26.COV2.S at low or high dose, single or two shots; 5 received placebo; per-sample allocation not given. Collection of the samples took place on day 63 after the first injection of vaccine or placebo. Sequencing was performed on peripheral blood, taken in a trial of Ad26.COV2.S vaccine versus placebo. Receptors originate from a person between 18 and 65 years old who received the Ad26.COV2.S COVID-19 vaccine or a placebo.

The genes are TRBV3-1 (or the pseudogene TRBV3-2) and TRBJ1-2; perhaps TRBD1 as D (5 bases). Germline V gene data show CDR1 as LGHDT and CDR2 as YNNKEL (reference sequence). The V and J ends lost 3 bases and 7 bases respectively, with 9 bases between them. The CDR3 has 12 residues. CDR3 DNA: TGTGCCAGCAGCCAGGGGGTTCGTGGCTACACCTTC. Encoded protein: CASSQGVRGYTF.

The chain recombines TRBV3-1 (or the pseudogene TRBV3-2) with TRBJ2-5; D is uncertain. Germline CDR1 and CDR2: LGHDT and YNNKEL (reference sequence). The CDR3 loop spans 14 amino acids. Trimming took off 8 bases at V and 1 base at J, with 14 bases between the two ends. As DNA, the CDR3 is TGTGCCAGCTCAAAAGAAAGTTCCCAAGAGACCCAGTACTTC. This translates into CASSKESSQETQYF.

The chain recombines TRBV7-2 with TRBJ1-3; D may be TRBD1 (5 bases). The CDR3 spans 19 residues. Looked up from germline, CDR1 is SGHTA and CDR2 is FQGNSA. V lost 1 base and J lost 0, with 19 bases in between. In DNA form, the CDR3 reads TGTGCCAGCAGCTTAGTGTCCCCGGGTGCTGGGGGCTCTGGAAACACCATATATTTT. Translation: CASSLVSPGAGGSGNTIYF.

This rearrangement joins TRBV5-6 to TRBJ2-5, with D tentatively TRBD1 (6 bases). V lost 5 bases to trimming and J lost 7 bases, with 21 bases between them. CDR3 size: 15 residues. The germline CDR1 and CDR2 sequences are SGHDT and YYEEEE. This chain's CDR3 is CASSYRQAKSGTQYF. CDR3 sequence (DNA): TGTGCCAGCAGTTATCGACAGGCCAAGAGTGGGACCCAGTACTTC.

The chain carries TRBV19 and TRBJ2-1, with 7 bases lining up with TRBD2. J was trimmed by 5 bases and V by 5 bases; bases with no gene match: 12. Germline lookup yields CDR1 LNHDA and CDR2 SQIVND (reference sequence). CDR3 length: 16 residues. The CDR3 DNA sequence: TGTGCCAGTAGTTTTTTAGCGGGCCCCTCACACAATGAGCAGTTCTTC. Translated: CASSFLAGPSHNEQFF.

The gene calls are TRBV4-1 and TRBJ2-7, with a weak D call TRBD1 (6 bases). The V end lost 2 bases, the J end lost 4 bases, and 15 bases lay between the germline ends. The germline CDR1 and CDR2 sequences are MGHRA and YSYEKL. The CDR3 runs 15 residues. CDR3 in amino acids: CASSQLTGTGYEQYF. The CDR3 coding sequence is TGCGCCAGCAGCCAATTAACAGGTACAGGGTACGAGCAGTACTTC.

CDR3: CASSQVVQVGEGYEQYF. Here the CDR3 DNA reads TGCGCCAGCAGCCAAGTCGTACAGGTCGGTGAAGGCTACGAGCAGTACTTC. This chain links TRBV4-1 with TRBJ2-7, with D maybe TRBD1 (5 bases). The CDR3 totals 17 residues. V was cut by 1 base and J by 3 bases, with 19 bases left in between. Germline CDR1 reads MGHRA; CDR2 reads YSYEKL.

The V gene is TRBV2, the J gene TRBJ2-3; D is unclear. V gave up 2 bases and J gave up 2 bases, with 17 bases separating them. Germline CDR1 and CDR2: SNHLY and FYNNEI. The CDR3 has 17 residues. The chain's CDR3 is CASSESRTALHTDTQYF. As DNA, the CDR3 is TGTGCCAGCAGTGAATCAAGGACCGCCCTGCACACAGATACGCAGTATTTT.

The chain joins TRBV6-5 to TRBJ2-3; 8 positions match TRBD2. This CDR3 contains 16 residues. From germline, CDR1 is MNHEY and CDR2 SVGAGI. The ends lost 0 bases at V and 0 bases at J; junction bases unmatched: 2. In DNA, the CDR3 is TGTGCCAGCAGTTACTCGGGCGGGAGGAGCACAGATACGCAGTATTTT. Encoded protein: CASSYSGGRSTDTQYF.